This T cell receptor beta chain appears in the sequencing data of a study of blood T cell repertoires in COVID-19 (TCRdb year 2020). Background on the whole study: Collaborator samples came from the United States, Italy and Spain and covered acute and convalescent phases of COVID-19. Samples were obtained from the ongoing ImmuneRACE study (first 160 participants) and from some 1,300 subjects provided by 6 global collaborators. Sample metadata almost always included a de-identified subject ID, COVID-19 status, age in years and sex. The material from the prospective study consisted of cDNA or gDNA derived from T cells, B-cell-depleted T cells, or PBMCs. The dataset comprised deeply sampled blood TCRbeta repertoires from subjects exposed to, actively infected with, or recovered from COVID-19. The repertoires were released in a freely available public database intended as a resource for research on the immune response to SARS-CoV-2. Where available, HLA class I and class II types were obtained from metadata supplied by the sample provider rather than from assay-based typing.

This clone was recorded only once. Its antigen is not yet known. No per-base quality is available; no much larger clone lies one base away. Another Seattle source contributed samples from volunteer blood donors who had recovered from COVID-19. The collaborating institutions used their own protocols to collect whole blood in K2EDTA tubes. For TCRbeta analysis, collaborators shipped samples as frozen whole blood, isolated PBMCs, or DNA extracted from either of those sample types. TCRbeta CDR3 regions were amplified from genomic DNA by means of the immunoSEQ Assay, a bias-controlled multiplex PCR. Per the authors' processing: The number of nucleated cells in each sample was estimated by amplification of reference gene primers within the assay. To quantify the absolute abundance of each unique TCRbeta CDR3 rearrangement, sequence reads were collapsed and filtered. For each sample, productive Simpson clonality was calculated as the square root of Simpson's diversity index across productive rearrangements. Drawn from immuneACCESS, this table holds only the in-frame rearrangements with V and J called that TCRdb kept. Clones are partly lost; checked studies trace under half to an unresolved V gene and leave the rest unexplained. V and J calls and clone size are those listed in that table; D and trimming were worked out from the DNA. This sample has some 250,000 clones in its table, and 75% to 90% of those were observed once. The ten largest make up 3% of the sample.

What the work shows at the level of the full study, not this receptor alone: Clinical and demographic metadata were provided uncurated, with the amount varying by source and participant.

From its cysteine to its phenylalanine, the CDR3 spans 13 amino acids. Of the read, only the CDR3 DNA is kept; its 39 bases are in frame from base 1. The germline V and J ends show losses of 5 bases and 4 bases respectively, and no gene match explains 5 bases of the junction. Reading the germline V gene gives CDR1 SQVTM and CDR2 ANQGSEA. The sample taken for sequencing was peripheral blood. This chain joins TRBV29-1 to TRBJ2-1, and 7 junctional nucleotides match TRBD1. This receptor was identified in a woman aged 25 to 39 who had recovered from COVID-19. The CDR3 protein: CSVRDSIYNEQFF. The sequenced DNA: TGCAGCGTTAGGGACAGCATATACAATGAGCAGTTCTTC.